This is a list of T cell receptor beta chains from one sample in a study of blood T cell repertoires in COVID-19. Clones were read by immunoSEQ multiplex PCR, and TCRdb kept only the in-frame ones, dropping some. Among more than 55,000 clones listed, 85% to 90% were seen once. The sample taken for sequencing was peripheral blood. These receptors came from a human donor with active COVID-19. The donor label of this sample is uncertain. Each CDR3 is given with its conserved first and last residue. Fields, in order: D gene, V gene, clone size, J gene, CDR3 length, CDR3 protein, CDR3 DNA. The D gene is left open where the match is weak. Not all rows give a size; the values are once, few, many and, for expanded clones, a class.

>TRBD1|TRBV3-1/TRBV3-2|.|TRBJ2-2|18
CASSLPNRTGFDTGELFF
TGTGCCAGCAGCCTTCCTAACCGGACAGGTTTTGACACCGGGGAGCTGTTTTTT
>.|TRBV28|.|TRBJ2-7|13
CASSLPGTYEQYF
TGTGCCAGCAGTTTACCAGGGACCTACGAGCAGTACTTC
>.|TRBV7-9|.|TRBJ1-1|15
CASSLGQDRRTEAFF
TGTGCCAGCAGCTTAGGGCAGGATCGACGCACTGAAGCTTTCTTT
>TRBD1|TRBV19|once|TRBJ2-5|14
CASSIGTGGKTQYF
TGTGCCAGTAGTATAGGGACAGGGGGAAAGACCCAGTACTTC
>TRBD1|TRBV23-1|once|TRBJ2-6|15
CASGDRVKGANVLTF
TGCGCCAGCGGAGACAGGGTAAAAGGGGCCAACGTCCTGACTTTC
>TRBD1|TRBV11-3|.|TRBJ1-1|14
CASSPGQADTEAFF
TGTGCCAGCAGCCCAGGACAGGCGGACACTGAAGCTTTCTTT
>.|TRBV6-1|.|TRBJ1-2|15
CASSEVQRGTYGYTF
TGTGCCAGCAGTGAAGTTCAAAGGGGCACCTATGGCTACACCTTC
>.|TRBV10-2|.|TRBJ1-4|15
CASSEGLGANEKLFF
TGCGCCAGCAGTGAGGGGTTAGGAGCTAATGAAAAACTGTTTTTT
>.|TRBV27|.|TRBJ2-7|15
CASSFSTAVSYEQYF
TGTGCCAGCAGTTTTAGTACAGCCGTCTCCTACGAGCAGTACTTC
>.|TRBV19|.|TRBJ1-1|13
CASSRAGNTEAFF
TGTGCCAGTAGTAGGGCCGGGAACACTGAAGCTTTCTTT
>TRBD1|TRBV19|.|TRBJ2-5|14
CASRPQGAGETQYF
TGTGCCAGTAGACCACAGGGGGCCGGGGAGACCCAGTACTTC
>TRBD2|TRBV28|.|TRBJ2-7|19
CASSSDEAGGPVRPYEQYF
TGTGCCAGCAGTTCAGATGAGGCGGGAGGGCCAGTGCGGCCCTACGAGCAGTACTTC
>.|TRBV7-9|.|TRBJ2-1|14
CASRPQGSYNEQFF
TGTGCCAGCAGGCCGCAGGGGTCCTACAATGAGCAGTTCTTC
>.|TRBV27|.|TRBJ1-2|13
CASSSTGSAGYTF
TGTGCCAGCAGTTCTACAGGGTCAGCTGGCTACACCTTC
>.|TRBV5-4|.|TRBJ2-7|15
CASSLIGSGAYEQYF
TGTGCCAGCAGCTTGATAGGGAGCGGTGCCTACGAGCAGTACTTC
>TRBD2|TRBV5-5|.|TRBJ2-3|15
CASSWEGLAEDTQYF
TGTGCCAGCAGCTGGGAGGGACTAGCCGAAGATACGCAGTATTTT
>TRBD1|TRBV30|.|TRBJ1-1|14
CAWTLQGIGTEAFF
TGTGCCTGGACTCTACAGGGGATAGGGACTGAAGCTTTCTTT
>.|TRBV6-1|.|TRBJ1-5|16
CASSEYGVTSNQPQHF
TGTGCCAGCAGTGAATACGGAGTTACGAGCAATCAGCCCCAGCATTTT
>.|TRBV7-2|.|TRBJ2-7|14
CASSLGLASYEQYF
TGTGCCAGCAGCTTAGGGCTAGCGAGTTACGAGCAGTACTTC
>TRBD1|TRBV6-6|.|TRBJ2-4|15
CASRRTGEAKNIQYF
TGTGCCAGCAGGCGGACAGGGGAGGCCAAAAACATTCAGTACTTC
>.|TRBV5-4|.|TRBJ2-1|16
CASSTDWTVSYNEQFF
TGTGCCAGCAGTACGGACTGGACAGTCTCCTACAATGAGCAGTTCTTC
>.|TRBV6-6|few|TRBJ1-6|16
CASSYIGRGGNSPLHF
TGTGCCAGCAGTTACATCGGGAGGGGGGGAAATTCACCCCTCCACTTT
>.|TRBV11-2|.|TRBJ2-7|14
CASTLRGRSHEQYF
TGTGCCAGCACCCTGCGTGGGAGATCCCACGAGCAGTACTTC
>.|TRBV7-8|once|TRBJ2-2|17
CASSLRSEGANTGELFF
TGTGCCAGCAGCTTAAGGTCAGAGGGCGCGAACACCGGGGAGCTGTTTTTT
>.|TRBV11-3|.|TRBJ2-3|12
CASSQSTDTQYF
TGTGCCAGCAGCCAAAGCACAGATACGCAGTATTTT
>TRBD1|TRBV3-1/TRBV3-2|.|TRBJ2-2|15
CASRPTGVNTGELFF
TGTGCCAGCAGACCGACAGGGGTGAACACCGGGGAGCTGTTTTTT
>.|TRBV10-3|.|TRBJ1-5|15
CAISESLQAHQPQHF
TGTGCCATCAGTGAGTCTCTACAGGCCCATCAGCCCCAGCATTTT
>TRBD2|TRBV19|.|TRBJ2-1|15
CASGRGPLSGNEQFF
TGTGCCAGTGGGAGGGGCCCGCTGAGTGGCAATGAGCAGTTCTTC
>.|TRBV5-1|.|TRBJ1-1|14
CASSLVGVETEAFF
TGCGCCAGCAGCTTGGTAGGGGTGGAGACTGAAGCTTTCTTT
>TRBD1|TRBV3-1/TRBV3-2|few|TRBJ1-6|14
CASSPGQGRVPLHF
TGTGCCAGCAGCCCCGGACAGGGTCGGGTACCCCTCCACTTT
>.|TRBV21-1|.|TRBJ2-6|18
CASNRTGTGGSGANVLTF
TGTGCCAGCAACAGAACCGGGACAGGGGGTTCTGGGGCCAACGTCCTGACTTTC
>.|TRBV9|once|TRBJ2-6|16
CASSVVGESGANVLTF
TGTGCCAGCAGCGTAGTTGGGGAGTCTGGGGCCAACGTCCTGACTTTC
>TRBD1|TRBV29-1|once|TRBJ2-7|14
CSVVDRERFHEQYF
TGCAGCGTCGTCGACAGGGAACGGTTCCACGAGCAGTACTTC
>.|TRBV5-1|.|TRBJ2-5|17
CASSFGSKQGRGETQYF
TGCGCCAGCAGCTTCGGGAGCAAACAGGGGCGGGGAGAGACCCAGTACTTC
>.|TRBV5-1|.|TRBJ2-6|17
CASSPQLTGSGANVLTF
TGCGCCAGCAGCCCGCAATTGACAGGTTCTGGGGCCAACGTCCTGACTTTC
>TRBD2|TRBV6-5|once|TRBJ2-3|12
CAASGSEGTQYF
TGTGCCGCTAGCGGGAGTGAGGGTACGCAGTATTTT
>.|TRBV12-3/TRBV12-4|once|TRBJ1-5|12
CASSLMRQPQHF
TGTGCCAGCAGTTTGATGCGGCAGCCCCAGCATTTT
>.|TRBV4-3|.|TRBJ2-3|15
CASSQEGQSTDTQYF
TGCGCCAGCAGCCAAGAGGGGCAGAGCACAGATACGCAGTATTTT
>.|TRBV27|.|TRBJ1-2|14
CASSPREFFYGYTF
TGTGCCAGCAGTCCCCGGGAGTTTTTCTATGGCTACACCTTC
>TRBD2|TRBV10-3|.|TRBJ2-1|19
CAISEPQGGTSGRKNEQFF
TGTGCCATCAGTGAGCCCCAAGGGGGGACTAGCGGGAGAAAGAATGAGCAGTTCTTC
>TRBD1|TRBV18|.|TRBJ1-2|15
CASSFDRDPGYGYTF
TGTGCCAGCTCATTCGACAGGGACCCGGGCTATGGCTACACCTTC
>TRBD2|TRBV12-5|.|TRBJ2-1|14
CASGFQRETNEQFF
TGTGCTAGTGGTTTCCAGCGGGAGACGAATGAGCAGTTCTTC
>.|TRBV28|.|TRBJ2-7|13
CASVGGGGYEQYF
TGTGCCAGCGTTGGGGGGGGCGGCTACGAGCAGTACTTC
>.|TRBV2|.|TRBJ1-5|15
CASSETRGNNQPQHF
TGTGCCAGCAGTGAAACACGGGGTAACAATCAGCCCCAGCATTTT
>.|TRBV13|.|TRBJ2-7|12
CASSSPLYEQYF
TGTGCCAGCAGCTCCCCTCTCTACGAGCAGTACTTC
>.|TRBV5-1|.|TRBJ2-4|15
CASSLGSLAKNIQYF
TGCGCCAGCAGCTTGGGAAGCTTAGCCAAAAACATTCAGTACTTC
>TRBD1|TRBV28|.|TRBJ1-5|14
CASSSVRGRQPQHF
TGTGCCAGCAGTTCCGTCAGGGGGAGGCAGCCCCAGCATTTT
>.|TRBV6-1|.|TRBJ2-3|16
CASSEGWAGNTDTQYF
TGTGCCAGCAGTGAAGGGTGGGCCGGAAACACAGATACGCAGTATTTT
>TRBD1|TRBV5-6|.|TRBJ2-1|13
CASSSDRGDEQFF
TGTGCCAGCAGCTCCGACAGGGGCGATGAGCAGTTCTTC
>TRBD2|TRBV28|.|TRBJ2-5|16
CASTPVGLAGEETQYF
TGTGCCAGCACCCCAGTGGGGCTAGCGGGAGAGGAGACCCAGTACTTC
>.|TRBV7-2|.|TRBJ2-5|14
CASSLDGMSETQYF
TGTGCCAGCAGCTTAGACGGGATGTCGGAGACCCAGTACTTC
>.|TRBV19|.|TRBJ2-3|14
CASSIGQPTDTQYF
TGTGCCAGTAGTATAGGGCAACCCACAGATACGCAGTATTTT
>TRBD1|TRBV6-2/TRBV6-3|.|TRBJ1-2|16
CASSYLPGQRNYGYTF
TGTGCCAGCAGTTACTTACCGGGACAGAGAAACTATGGCTACACCTTC
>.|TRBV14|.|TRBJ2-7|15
CASSQDAALEYEQYF
TGTGCCAGCAGCCAAGATGCGGCGCTGGAGTACGAGCAGTACTTC
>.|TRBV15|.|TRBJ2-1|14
CATSSWTVANEQFF
TGTGCCACCAGCAGCTGGACAGTGGCCAATGAGCAGTTCTTC
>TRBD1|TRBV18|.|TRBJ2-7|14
CASSPVQGVHEQYF
TGTGCCAGCTCACCGGTACAGGGGGTTCACGAGCAGTACTTC
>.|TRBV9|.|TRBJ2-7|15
CASSVEQGGNYEQYF
TGTGCCAGCAGCGTAGAACAAGGGGGAAACTACGAGCAGTACTTC
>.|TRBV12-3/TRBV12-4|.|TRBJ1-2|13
CASSSQGNYGYTF
TGTGCCAGCAGTTCGCAGGGGAACTATGGCTACACCTTC
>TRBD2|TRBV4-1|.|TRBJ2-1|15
CASSHASGDGDEQFF
TGCGCCAGCAGCCACGCTAGCGGGGACGGGGATGAGCAGTTCTTC
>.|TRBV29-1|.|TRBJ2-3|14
CSANRDTSVDTQYF
TGCAGCGCCAACCGGGACACATCCGTAGATACGCAGTATTTT